This T cell receptor beta chain was identified during a study of spatial heterogeneity in lung cancer. On the study more broadly: From matched bulk RNA-seq came a T cell module score, which showed a strong correlation with TCR transcript counts in tumor regions. Points from the study as a whole: Counts of expanded alpha and beta TCRs within tumors tracked the tumor nonsynonymous mutation count.

Time point reported: sample taken at primary tumor resection. The donors comprised around 72 untreated early-stage non-small cell lung cancer patients. TCRdb called the 5' RACE reads again in MiXCR, with one record for every CDR3 protein. The table has roughly 7,400 distinct CDR3 sequences, roughly 2.9% seen once; the top ten hold about 22%. This clonotype was observed a few times. Its antigen is not known. Possible read error: a much larger clone is one base away. V lost 4 bases and J 3 bases, leaving 3 bases between the germline ends. The CDR3 sequence is 11 residues long. Germline assignment: CDR1 LGHDT and CDR2 YNNKEL (reference sequence).

The sample was lung tumor tissue, taken at surgery. V gene TRBV3-1 combines with J gene TRBJ2-5, with D hard to call. The origin of this receptor is a male donor with early-stage non-small cell lung cancer. The CDR3 DNA reads as TGTGCCAGCAGCCTCAAAGAGACCCAGTACTTC. This codes for CASSLKETQYF.